This passage covers 19 T cell receptor beta chains from one sample sequenced in a study of blood T cell repertoires in COVID-19. Assay: immunoSEQ multiplex PCR; the TCRdb copy retains only in-frame clones and omits some. This table has 110,000 or so clones, roughly 81% appearing once. The material sequenced was peripheral blood. Source of these receptors: a man aged 35 to 55 with acute or convalescent COVID-19.

This chain joins TRBV20-1 and TRBJ2-5; possibly TRBD2 for D (5 bases). Germline values: CDR1 DFQATT, CDR2 SNEGSKA (reference sequence). V was pared by 3 bases and J by 2 bases, with 10 bases between. The CDR3 length is 13 residues. CDR3 loop: CSASGSEQETQYF. The CDR3 bases are TGCAGTGCTAGTGGGAGCGAACAAGAGACCCAGTACTTC.

Only one count was recorded for this clone. The chain employs TRBV6-5 and TRBJ1-2, with D maybe TRBD1 (5 bases). The V gene lost 4 bases and the J gene lost 7 bases, with 13 bases spanning the gap. Germline assignment: CDR1 MNHEY and CDR2 SVGAGI. This CDR3 has 13 residues. CDR3 region: CASSWGGNSGYTF. The CDR3 DNA reads TGTGCCAGCAGTTGGGGGGGTAATAGTGGCTACACCTTC.

This chain joins TRBV9 and TRBJ1-2; possibly TRBD1 for D (5 bases). The germline CDR1 and CDR2 sequences are SGDLS and YYNGEE. The CDR3 extends over 15 amino acids. V lost 3 bases to trimming and J lost 4 bases, with 16 bases between them. CDR3 nucleotide sequence: TGTGCCAGCAGCGGATTAGACAGTTCAATCTATGGCTACACCTTC. Its protein is CASSGLDSSIYGYTF.

The V gene is TRBV12-3 or TRBV12-4, the J gene TRBJ2-7, with a possible D match to TRBD2 (5 bases). Trimming shortened V by 6 bases and J by 2 bases, and 11 bases separated the two germline ends. The length of the CDR3 is 13 residues. The CDR3 protein is CASSHGLPYEQYF. CDR3 DNA sequence: TGTGCCAGCAGCCATGGACTTCCCTACGAGCAGTACTTC.

This chain connects TRBV2 to TRBJ2-2; TRBD2 might be the D (6 bases). V lost 7 bases to trimming and J lost 8 bases, with 14 bases between them. Germline V CDR1 and CDR2: SNHLY, FYNNEI. The CDR3 runs 13 residues. CDR3 protein: CASNVEGRGELFF. The DNA of the CDR3 is TGTGCCAGCAACGTGGAGGGTCGGGGGGAGCTGTTTTTT.

This chain connects TRBV2 to TRBJ1-2, with TRBD1 matching 10 bases. V was clipped by 4 bases and J by 4 bases; unmatched bases: 15. Germline loops: CDR1 SNHLY, CDR2 FYNNEI. The CDR3 contains 18 residues. The CDR3 bases are TGTGCCAGCAGTGTGTTCTTACTCGGGACAGGGGTTAGCTATGGCTACACCTTC. Protein product: CASSVFLLGTGVSYGYTF.

The chain uses TRBV4-2 and TRBJ2-3; the D gene is possibly TRBD1 (6 bases). V was pared by 0 bases and J by 0 bases, with 19 bases between. Germline assignment: CDR1 LGHNA and CDR2 YNFKEQ. The length of the CDR3 is 19 residues. This chain's CDR3 is CASSQDPAGAGRSTDTQYF. The CDR3 DNA sequence: TGTGCCAGCAGCCAAGACCCGGCAGGGGCAGGGCGGAGCACAGATACGCAGTATTTT.

This rearrangement joins TRBV7-3 to TRBJ2-1, with 10 bases that match TRBD1. V dropped 3 bases and J dropped 6; count of bases not matched to a gene: 2. The CDR3 loop spans 14 amino acids. CDR1 SGHTA and CDR2 FQGTGA come from the germline V gene. The DNA for the CDR3 is TGTGCCAGCAGCTTGGGGACAGGGGCCAATGAGCAGTTCTTC. It is translated as CASSLGTGANEQFF. Complete variable domain (other parts from reference TRBV7-3 and TRBJ2-1): GAGVSQTPSNKVTEKGKYVELRCDPISGHTALYWYRQSLGQGPEFLIYFQGTGAADDSGLPNDRFFAVRPEGSVSTLKIQRTERGDSAVYLCASSLGTGANEQFFGPGTRLTVL.

The chain combines TRBV2 with TRBJ1-2; 8 bases align to TRBD1. V was pared by 6 bases and J by 8 bases, with 2 bases of the junction left unmatched. This CDR3 spans 11 amino acids. CDR1 SNHLY and CDR2 FYNNEI come from the germline V gene. The DNA of the CDR3 is TGTGCCAGCAGCAGGGGGCGAGGCTACACCTTC. This gives the protein CASSRGRGYTF. The complete variable domain, with remaining parts taken from reference TRBV2 and TRBJ1-2, reads EPEVTQTPSHQVTQMGQEVILRCVPISNHLYFYWYRQILGQKVEFLVSFYNNEISEKSEIFDDQFSVERPDGSNFTLKIRSTKLEDSAMYFCASSRGRGYTFGSGTRLTVV.

This rearrangement joins TRBV6-1 to TRBJ1-4; TRBD1 might be the D (5 bases). The CDR3 extends over 15 amino acids. Trimming left V 5 bases short and J 0 bases short, with 10 bases between. Looked up from germline, CDR1 is MNHNS and CDR2 is SASEGT. Here the CDR3 DNA reads TGTGCCAGCAGTACGTTGACAGCAACTAATGAAAAACTGTTTTTT. Its translation: CASSTLTATNEKLFF.

The chain uses TRBV6-5 and TRBJ1-4, with D possibly matching TRBD1 (5 bases). Germline loops: CDR1 MNHEY, CDR2 SVGAGI. This CDR3 has 16 residues. Trimming pared 3 bases from V and 11 bases from J, leaving 22 bases between. As DNA, the CDR3 is TGTGCCAGCAGTTATCGCCCCGTGGGACTTCGCGAGAAACTGTTTTTT. Its translation is CASSYRPVGLREKLFF.

This rearrangement joins TRBV7-8 to TRBJ2-5; TRBD2 aligns across 13 bases. V lost 9 bases and J lost 2; bases outside the gene matches: 12. The CDR3 is made up of 17 amino acids. Germline V gene sequence: CDR1 SGHVS, CDR2 FQNEAQ. The CDR3 DNA reads as TGTGCCAGTACGACGACTAGCGGGGGGACAATACAAGAGACCCAGTACTTC. This gives the protein CASTTTSGGTIQETQYF.

This sequence joins TRBV30 and TRBJ2-1, with 13 bases lining up with TRBD2. The germline V gene encodes CDR1 GTSNPN and CDR2 SVGIG (reference sequence). The CDR3 consists of 15 residues. After removal of 5 bases from V and 7 bases from J, the junction contained 8 bases not matched to a gene. The CDR3 DNA reads TGTGCCTGGCAACCGGGACTAGCGGGGAGGAATGAGCAGTTCTTC. This gives the protein CAWQPGLAGRNEQFF. Full variable domain (outside the CDR3, taken from reference TRBV30 and TRBJ2-1): SQTIHQWPATLVQPVGSPLSLECTVEGTSNPNLYWYRQAAGRGLQLLFYSVGIGQISSEVPQNLSASRPQDRQFILSSKKLLLSDSGFYLCAWQPGLAGRNEQFFGPGTRLTVL.

This CDR3 is CASSLGASVSGELFF. The CDR3 DNA sequence: TGTGCCAGCAGCTTAGGGGCTAGCGTTTCCGGGGAGCTGTTTTTT. The chain couples TRBV7-2 to TRBJ2-2, with TRBD2 as a possible D gene (6 bases). V lost 1 base, J lost 6 bases, and 12 bases lay in between. Per germline, CDR1 SGHTA and CDR2 FQGNSA. The CDR3 covers 15 residues.

Written as DNA, the CDR3 is TGTGCCAGCAGTTACCGGGACTCTAGCACAGATACGCAGTATTTT. This codes for CASSYRDSSTDTQYF. The chain joins TRBV28 to TRBJ2-3; D is perhaps TRBD2 (6 bases). V lost 4 bases and J 0 bases, leaving 11 bases between the germline ends. The CDR3 spans 15 residues. Germline values: CDR1 MDHEN, CDR2 SYDVKM.

The V gene is TRBV5-4, the J gene TRBJ2-7; TRBD2 matches 7 bases. CDR3 length: 13 residues. In germline, CDR1 is SGHNT, CDR2 YYREEE (reference sequence). With 4 bases clipped from V and 3 bases from J, the junction kept 4 bases outside the gene matches. The CDR3 region has the DNA TGTGCCAGCAGCGGGGGGGGAATCTACGAGCAGTACTTC. It codes for CASSGGGIYEQYF.

The chain couples TRBV12-3 or TRBV12-4 to TRBJ2-5; 7 bases are a match to TRBD1. Losses at the gene ends were 5 bases for V and 5 bases for J; bases not matched to a gene: 5. The CDR3 totals 13 residues. The CDR3 DNA sequence: TGTGCCAGCAGTCGAGGGACAGTTGAGACCCAGTACTTC. Its translation is CASSRGTVETQYF.

V is TRBV7-9 and J is TRBJ1-1; D gene ambiguous. The CDR3 loop spans 14 amino acids. The germline V gene encodes CDR1 SEHNR and CDR2 FQNEAQ (reference sequence). The V end was cut by 2 bases, the J end by 7 bases, with 14 bases between. CDR3 DNA: TGTGCCAGCAGCTTACTGCAGTCGGGGAGTGAAGCTTTCTTT. Its translation: CASSLLQSGSEAFF.

This clone was seen a single time. V is TRBV4-1 and J is TRBJ1-1, with D tentatively TRBD1 (6 bases). Trimming took 5 bases from V and 6 from J, leaving 13 bases between them. CDR1 MGHRA and CDR2 YSYEKL come from the germline V gene. This CDR3 spans 13 amino acids. CDR3 protein: CASSGTMASEAFF. CDR3 nucleotides: TGCGCCAGCAGCGGGACAATGGCATCTGAAGCTTTCTTT.